This T cell receptor beta chain was identified in a study of long-term antiretroviral therapy in people with HIV. The study's findings and limits: Clones with expansion before ART led the repertoire at all time points. Increased diversity was seen after ART, yet it remained lower than in transplant donor controls.

At survey level, the immunoSEQ assay was run in its v3.0 version. Measured with immunoSEQ multiplex PCR; TCRdb has only the in-frame clones, and not every one. The data show approximately 15,000 clones, under 80% seen once. Trimming pared 0 bases from V and 9 bases from J, leaving 10 bases between. Germline assignment: CDR1 SGHRS and CDR2 YFSETQ. The CDR3 is 13 amino acids. Details on this clone: As yet, its antigen is unknown.

Amounts of about 0.9-11 million cryopreserved PBMC were held in the samples before DNA extraction. The starting material was unsorted PBMCs, obtained 2.1 years before starting antiretroviral therapy. V and J are TRBV5-1 and TRBJ2-1, with a tentative D call TRBD2 (5 bases). This clonotype was obtained from a man aged 25 to 45 with HIV. CDR3 DNA sequence: TGCGCCAGCAGCTTGGCCCTGGAGGCTGAGCAGTTCTTC. This gives the protein CASSLALEAEQFF.